This T cell receptor beta chain was captured by sequencing in a study of shared clonotypes between healthy human individuals. As for the study in general: Every donor yielded three CD4 naive, three CD4 memory, two CD8 naive and one CD8 memory plate. Study-wide findings and caveats: Generally, naive subsets (rather than memory subsets) showed larger estimated richness. The four-donor shared clonotypes exceeded non-shared clonotypes in generation probability, with non-shared ones scoring lower.

Germline V gene sequence: CDR1 SGHNT, CDR2 YYREEE (reference sequence). The CDR3 loop spans 13 amino acids. V dropped 4 bases and J dropped 1 base, with 8 bases sitting between them. Libraries were prepared by immunoSEQ multiplex PCR; TCRdb keeps only in-frame clonotypes and omits some of them. In the table there are over a million clones, about 75% of which are singletons. This clone was observed a handful of times. Its cognate antigen is unknown. The V and J genes are TRBV5-4 and TRBJ2-5; D ambiguous. The receptor comes from a man between 18 and 35 years old in good health. Source material: memory CD4+ T cells sorted from blood. Subset defined: CD45RA-negative fraction. The CDR3 loop is CASSPTVQETQYF. The CDR3 DNA reads TGTGCCAGCAGCCCGACTGTCCAAGAGACCCAGTACTTC.